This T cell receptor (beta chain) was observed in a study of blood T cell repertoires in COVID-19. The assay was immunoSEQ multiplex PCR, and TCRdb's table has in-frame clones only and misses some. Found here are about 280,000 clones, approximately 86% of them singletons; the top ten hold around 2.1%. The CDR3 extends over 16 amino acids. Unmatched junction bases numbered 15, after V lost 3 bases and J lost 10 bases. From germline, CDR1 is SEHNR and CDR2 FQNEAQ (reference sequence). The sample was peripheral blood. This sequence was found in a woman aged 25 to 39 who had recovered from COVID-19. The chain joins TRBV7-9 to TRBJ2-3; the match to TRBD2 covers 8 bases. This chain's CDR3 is CASSFFSGTVLEAQYF. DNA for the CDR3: TGTGCCAGCAGCTTTTTTAGCGGGACCGTTCTAGAGGCGCAGTATTTT.